This entry lists 23 T cell receptor beta chains sequenced from one sample in a study of T cell responses to AZD1222 COVID-19 vaccine. TCRdb's table, derived via immunoSEQ multiplex PCR, lists solely in-frame clones and lacks some. The sample has about 150,000 clones, more than 90% seen once. Material: peripheral blood, obtained 28 days after the second AZD1222 dose. These receptors were taken from an adult who received the AZD1222 COVID-19 vaccine.

This chain connects TRBV5-1 to TRBJ2-2; the match to TRBD1 covers 9 bases. V was clipped by 4 bases and J by 7 bases; unmatched bases: 11. The CDR3 is 16 amino acids. Germline loops: CDR1 SGHRS, CDR2 YFSETQ. For the CDR3, the DNA is TGCGCCAGCAGCCCCTCCCCGGGACAGGGTCTCGGGGAGCTGTTTTTT. Amino acids: CASSPSPGQGLGELFF. Full variable domain (missing parts from reference TRBV5-1 and TRBJ2-2): KAGVTQTPRYLIKTRGQQVTLSCSPISGHRSVSWYQQTPGQGLQFLFEYFSETQRNKGNFPGRFSGRQFSNSRSEMNVSTLELGDSALYLCASSPSPGQGLGELFFGEGSRLTVL.

This chain uses TRBV11-2 with TRBJ2-2, with TRBD2 identical over 8 bases. The germline V gene has CDR1 SGHAT and CDR2 FQNNGV. The CDR3 runs to 14 residues. Trimming removed 10 bases from V and 0 bases from J; junction bases left unmatched: 4. The chain's CDR3 is CATSSGPNTGELFF. The CDR3 DNA sequence: TGTGCCACCTCTAGCGGGCCGAACACCGGGGAGCTGTTTTTT.

The CDR3 DNA reads TGCGCCAGGCCCGGGACTAAGAACACCGGGGAGCTGTTTTTT. Encoded protein: CARPGTKNTGELFF. The chain has TRBV10-1 and TRBJ2-2; 7 nucleotides match TRBD2. After removal of 9 bases from V and 1 base from J, the junction contained 5 bases not matched to a gene. Germline V gene data show CDR1 as WNHNN and CDR2 as SYGVQD (reference sequence). This CDR3 spans 14 amino acids.

J is TRBJ2-1 and V is TRBV10-1; 10 bases match TRBD2. The CDR3 is 14 residues long. J lost 7 bases, V lost 5 bases, and 5 bases had no gene match. From germline, CDR1 is WNHNN and CDR2 SYGVQD (reference sequence). CDR3 nucleotide sequence: TGCGCCAGCAGTAAGCGGGAGGGCCGGAATGAGCAGTTCTTC. Translation gives CASSKREGRNEQFF.

V is TRBV28 and J is TRBJ1-4, with 7 bases fitting TRBD1. After removal of 4 bases from V and 0 bases from J, the junction contained 14 bases not matched to a gene. Germline V gene lookup returns CDR1 MDHEN and CDR2 SYDVKM. The CDR3 is 19 residues long. The CDR3 reads CASSSPGQYFGSTNEKLFF. CDR3 DNA: TGTGCCAGCAGTTCACCGGGACAGTATTTCGGGTCAACTAATGAAAAACTGTTTTTT. Full variable domain (missing parts from reference TRBV28 and TRBJ1-4): DVKVTQSSRYLVKRTGEKVFLECVQDMDHENMFWYRQDPGLGLRLIYFSYDVKMKEKGDIPEGYSVSREKKERFSLILESASTNQTSMYLCASSSPGQYFGSTNEKLFFGSGTQLSVL.

The rearrangement uses TRBV21-1 and TRBJ2-1; the table's D call, TRBD1, was not checked against the DNA. TRBV21-1 is tagged as a pseudogene. The length of the CDR3 is 18 residues. The DNA of the CDR3 is TGTGCCAGCAGCAACCGGGACAGGGGTGTCTACTCCTACAATGAGCAGTTCTTC. Translating it yields CASSNRDRGVYSYNEQFF.

This chain links TRBV9 with TRBJ1-2; tentatively, D is TRBD1 (5 bases). Germline values: CDR1 SGDLS, CDR2 YYNGEE. This CDR3 has 14 residues. The V end lost 0 bases, the J end lost 3 bases, and 9 bases lay between the germline ends. DNA for the CDR3: TGTGCCAGCAGCGTAGCAGGGTTTGACTATGGCTACACCTTC. This sequence encodes CASSVAGFDYGYTF. Full variable domain (missing parts from reference TRBV9 and TRBJ1-2): DSGVTQTPKHLITATGQRVTLRCSPRSGDLSVYWYQQSLDQGLQFLIQYYNGEERAKGNILERFSAQQFPDLHSELNLSSLELGDSALYFCASSVAGFDYGYTFGSGTRLTVV.

The chain employs TRBV5-1 and TRBJ2-3, with no clear D. The CDR3 extends over 14 amino acids. Germline CDR1 reads SGHRS; CDR2 reads YFSETQ. The V and J ends lost 0 bases and 0 bases respectively, with 5 bases between them. The CDR3 loop reads CASSLALSTDTQYF. The CDR3 coding sequence is TGCGCCAGCAGCTTGGCCCTTAGCACAGATACGCAGTATTTT.

The chain is built from TRBV6-5 and TRBJ2-4, with a tentative D call TRBD1 (6 bases). The CDR3 has 14 residues. The germline V gene has CDR1 MNHEY and CDR2 SVGAGI. V was pared by 4 bases and J by 8 bases, with 15 bases between. In DNA form, the CDR3 reads TGTGCCAGCAGTTTACACAGGGTAGGAGACATTCAGTACTTC. It translates to CASSLHRVGDIQYF.

The gene calls are TRBV18 and TRBJ2-1, with 15 positions matching TRBD2. This CDR3 has 15 amino acids. The V gene's germline CDR1 is KGHSH and CDR2 LQKENI. V shed 4 bases and J 8 bases; nucleotides not matched to a gene: 3. The CDR3 DNA reads as TGTGCCAGCTCACAGGGACTAGCGGGAGGAGATGAGCAGTTCTTC. It codes for CASSQGLAGGDEQFF.

This sequence joins TRBV28 and TRBJ1-5, with D possibly matching TRBD1 (6 bases). The CDR3 runs to 17 residues. Deletions cut 6 bases from V and 1 base from J, with 19 bases between. Germline V CDR1 and CDR2: MDHEN, SYDVKM. The chain's CDR3 is CASSSLPQGMSNQPQHF. CDR3 nucleotides: TGTGCCAGCAGCTCCCTCCCTCAGGGGATGAGCAATCAGCCCCAGCATTTT.

This chain links TRBV11-3 with TRBJ1-1; no clear D gene. Trimming shortened V by 5 bases and J by 0 bases, and 7 bases separated the two germline ends. The CDR3 loop spans 13 amino acids. CDR1 is SGHNT and CDR2 is YENEEA in the germline V gene. In DNA form, the CDR3 reads TGTGCCAGCAGCACCCTGGTGAACACTGAAGCTTTCTTT. Translated: CASSTLVNTEAFF.

The chain uses TRBV9 and TRBJ2-1; TRBD2 matches 8 bases. The CDR3 is 16 residues long. The V gene end was trimmed by 3 bases and the J gene end by 4 bases; junction bases not matched to a gene: 9. Germline values: CDR1 SGDLS, CDR2 YYNGEE. CDR3: CASSGLSGTTYNEQFF. CDR3 nucleotide sequence: TGTGCCAGCAGCGGACTTAGCGGGACCACTTACAATGAGCAGTTCTTC.

This clone was detected a few times. V and J are TRBV6-1 and TRBJ2-3; D remains unclear. CDR1 is MNHNS and CDR2 is SASEGT in the germline V gene. V lost 3 bases, J lost 1 base, and 14 bases lay in between. The CDR3 is 16 residues long. CDR3 coding DNA: TGTGCCAGCAGTGATGACCTCCCTTTTGGCACAGATACGCAGTATTTT. The encoded protein is CASSDDLPFGTDTQYF.

The chain uses TRBV28 and TRBJ1-4, with TRBD1 matching 7 bases. Germline assignment: CDR1 MDHEN and CDR2 SYDVKM. The CDR3 sequence is 14 residues long. The ends lost 7 bases at V and 6 bases at J; junction bases unmatched: 8. CDR3 in amino acids: CASNPKQGYEKLFF. CDR3 DNA sequence: TGTGCCAGCAACCCAAAACAGGGGTATGAAAAACTGTTTTTT.

The count of this clone is one. V gene TRBV5-4 combines with J gene TRBJ2-7; 7 bases map to TRBD1. V trimming: 3 bases; J trimming: 2 bases; junction bases outside the gene matches: 5. CDR1 and CDR2 from the germline V gene are SGHNT and YYREEE (reference sequence). The CDR3 loop spans 14 amino acids. The CDR3 here is CASSSGQETYEQYF. The DNA of the CDR3 is TGTGCCAGCAGCTCCGGACAGGAGACCTACGAGCAGTACTTC.

V usage is TRBV27 and J usage is TRBJ2-7; D gene unclear. Deletions cut 3 bases from V and 5 bases from J, with 17 bases between. Germline values: CDR1 MNHEY, CDR2 SMNVEV (reference sequence). The CDR3 covers 15 residues. This CDR3 reads CASSFWRIPPNEQYF. The CDR3 region has the DNA TGTGCCAGCAGTTTTTGGAGAATCCCTCCCAACGAGCAGTACTTC.

CDR3 DNA: TGTGCCAGCACCCTGGGGCCCAGGCCTTGGGGGCAGTACTTC. Translated: CASTLGPRPWGQYF. This rearrangement joins TRBV5-5 to TRBJ2-7, with D possibly matching TRBD1 (5 bases). V lost 6 bases and J lost 9, with 22 bases in between. The CDR3 loop spans 14 amino acids. Looked up from germline, CDR1 is SGHKS and CDR2 is YYEKEE (reference sequence).

V gene TRBV10-3 combines with J gene TRBJ1-5; unclear D gene. V lost 0 bases and J lost 5, with 14 bases in between. The CDR3 extends over 16 amino acids. Germline CDR1 is ENHRY and CDR2 is SYGVKD. The CDR3 coding sequence is TGTGCCATCAGTGAGTCGACCACCTCGAAGGATCAGCCCCAGCATTTT. Translating it yields CAISESTTSKDQPQHF.

The chain employs TRBV27 and TRBJ2-4, with D tentatively TRBD1 (6 bases). Trimming removed 5 bases from V and 3 bases from J, with 11 bases in between. CDR1 is MNHEY, CDR2 SMNVEV, per germline (reference sequence). This CDR3 comprises 14 residues. The CDR3 spells CASSGGHLKNIQYF. Here the CDR3 DNA reads TGTGCCAGCAGTGGGGGACACCTCAAAAACATTCAGTACTTC.

J is TRBJ2-5 and V is TRBV28; D is possibly TRBD2 (6 bases). The V end lost 7 bases, the J end lost 4 bases, and 13 bases lay between the germline ends. CDR3 length equals 13 residues. Germline loops: CDR1 MDHEN, CDR2 SYDVKM. The CDR3 coding sequence is TGTGCCAGCACCCGGGGGTTGGCAGAGACCCAGTACTTC. Encoded protein: CASTRGLAETQYF. Looking up the rest from reference TRBV28 and TRBJ2-5 gives the full variable domain: DVKVTQSSRYLVKRTGEKVFLECVQDMDHENMFWYRQDPGLGLRLIYFSYDVKMKEKGDIPEGYSVSREKKERFSLILESASTNQTSMYLCASTRGLAETQYFGPGTRLLVL.

The gene calls are TRBV19 and TRBJ2-2, with D perhaps matching TRBD2 (6 bases). The CDR3 contains 13 residues. CDR1 is LNHDA, CDR2 SQIVND, per germline (reference sequence). Trimming removed 5 bases from V and 7 bases from J, with 11 bases in between. DNA of the CDR3: TGTGCCAGTAGTCCGGGGGTTCACGGGGAGCTGTTTTTT. Amino acid sequence: CASSPGVHGELFF.

This clone was seen just once. CDR3 in amino acids: CASSLHGAGLVYGYTF. CDR3 bases: TGTGCCAGCAGCCTCCATGGGGCAGGCCTAGTCTATGGCTACACCTTC. This rearrangement joins TRBV27 to TRBJ1-2; D is possibly TRBD1 (5 bases). V was trimmed by 6 bases and J by 4 bases, leaving 21 bases between them. CDR3 length equals 16 residues. CDR1 and CDR2 from the germline V gene are MNHEY and SMNVEV (reference sequence).